This T cell receptor (beta chain) was identified during a study of metastatic and nonmetastatic thyroid tumors. This clone was counted at least ten times. TCRdb re-analyzed the PCR reads through MiXCR. The sample shows just over 20,000 clones, 9% to 15% of them seen only once. Patients underwent thyroid surgery, and none had received any treatment before it. Germline loops: CDR1 LNHDA, CDR2 SQIVND (reference sequence). The CDR3 covers 13 residues. The V end lost 3 bases, the J end lost 2 bases, and 7 bases lay between the germline ends. This receptor was obtained from a male donor with papillary thyroid cancer or a benign thyroid nodule (not recorded which). Some clones in this sample may be carry-over from other donors' samples. The sample consisted of blood. The V call is TRBV19, the J call TRBJ1-1; D remains ambiguous. CDR3 sequence (DNA): TGTGCCAGTAGTATGTCAGCCAACACTGAAGCTTTCTTT. It is translated as CASSMSANTEAFF.